These T cell receptor beta chains were read from a single sample in a study of T cells expressing NK-cell markers. TCRdb processed the 5' RACE reads again and assigns one entry to each CDR3 protein, with no DNA. Its table records some 150,000 distinct CDR3 sequences. What was sequenced was blood T cells: a sorted CD56 or NKG2C T cell subset, CD4+ or CD8+ T cells, or bulk PBMC T cells (not recorded which). The source of these receptors is a man younger than 35 in good health. Each CDR3 is given with its conserved first and last residue.

j_call v_call cdr3_aa
TRBJ2-3 TRBV12-3/TRBV12-4 CASSSPGQGAADTQYF
TRBJ1-5 TRBV27 CASSNSFGHQPQHF
TRBJ2-7 TRBV6-1 CASSEPLDRKPYEQYF
TRBJ1-1 TRBV29-1 CSVGRLNTEAFF
TRBJ2-2 TRBV5-1 CASSDVQGDGELFF
TRBJ2-2 TRBV7-8 CASSFSGSNTGELFF
TRBJ2-4 TRBV5-6 CASSLSRQGTKNIQYF
TRBJ2-1 TRBV11-2 CASSLTGTSGSNEQFF
TRBJ2-3 TRBV12-3/TRBV12-4 CASSTSIAGWNTDTQYF
TRBJ1-3 TRBV2 CATDSTGNTIYF
TRBJ2-2 TRBV5-4 CASSLEQGAPTGELFF
TRBJ2-5 TRBV4-1 CASSQGRETQYF
TRBJ2-1 TRBV27 CASSLLGGPYNEQFF